This T cell receptor (beta chain) was obtained from a study of T-cell memory formation after mild COVID-19. Study as a whole: TCR clusters were mostly confined to one donor each.

Study-wide points: What remained unconfirmed was the SARS-CoV-2 specificity of second-wave clones peaking on day 37.

A note on this clonotype: The antigen remains unidentified.

The V gene's germline CDR1 is MNHEY and CDR2 SVGAGI. This CDR3 is built from 18 residues. The V and J ends lost 6 bases and 2 bases respectively, with 23 bases between them. After 5'RACE with constant-segment primers, TCR alpha and TCR beta cDNA libraries carrying sample barcodes and UMIs were obtained. TCRdb fed the 5' RACE reads into MiXCR, producing one record per CDR3 protein. The repertoire holds nearly 110,000 distinct CDR3 sequences, with over 15% as singletons. The receptor was derived from an adult woman who had mild COVID-19 (a few samples of this study predate the infection). Cell type and time point are not known. Sequencing input: PBMCs or a T cell subset sorted from them (not recorded which). V usage is TRBV6-5 and J usage is TRBJ1-3; D is perhaps TRBD1 (5 bases). The DNA for the CDR3 is TGTGCCAGCAGCACCCTCGGGGGGGTGGCATATACTGGAAACACCATATATTTT. Translation: CASSTLGGVAYTGNTIYF.